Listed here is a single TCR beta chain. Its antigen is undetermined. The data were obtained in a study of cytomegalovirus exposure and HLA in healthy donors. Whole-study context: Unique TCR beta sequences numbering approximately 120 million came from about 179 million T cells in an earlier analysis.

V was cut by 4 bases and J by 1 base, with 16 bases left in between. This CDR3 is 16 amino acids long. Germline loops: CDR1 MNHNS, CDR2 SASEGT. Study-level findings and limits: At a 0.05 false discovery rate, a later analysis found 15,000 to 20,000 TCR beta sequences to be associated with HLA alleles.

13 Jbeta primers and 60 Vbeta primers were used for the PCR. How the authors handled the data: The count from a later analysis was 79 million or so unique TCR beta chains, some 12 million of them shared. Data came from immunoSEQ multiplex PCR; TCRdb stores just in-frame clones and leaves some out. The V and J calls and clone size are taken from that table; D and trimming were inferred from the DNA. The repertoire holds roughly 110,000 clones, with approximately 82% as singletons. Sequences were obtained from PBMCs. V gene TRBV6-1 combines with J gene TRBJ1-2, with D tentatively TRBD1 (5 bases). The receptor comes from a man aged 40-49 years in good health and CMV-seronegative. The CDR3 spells CASSGSGRGFNYGYTF. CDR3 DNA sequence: TGTGCCAGCAGTGGGTCGGGGCGGGGGTTTAACTATGGCTACACCTTC.